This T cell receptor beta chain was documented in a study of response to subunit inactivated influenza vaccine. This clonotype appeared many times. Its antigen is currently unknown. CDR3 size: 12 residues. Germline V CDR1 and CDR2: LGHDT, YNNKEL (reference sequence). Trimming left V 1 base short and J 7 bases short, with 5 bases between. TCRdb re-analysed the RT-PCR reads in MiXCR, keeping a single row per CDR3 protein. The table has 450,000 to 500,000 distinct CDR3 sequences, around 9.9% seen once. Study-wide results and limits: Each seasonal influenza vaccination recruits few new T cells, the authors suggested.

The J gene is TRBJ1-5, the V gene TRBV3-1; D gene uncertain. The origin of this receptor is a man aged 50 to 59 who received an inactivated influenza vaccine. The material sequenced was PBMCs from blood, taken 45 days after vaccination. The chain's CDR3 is CASSQVGQPQHF. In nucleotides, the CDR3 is TGTGCCAGCAGCCAAGTTGGACAGCCCCAGCATTTT.